This entry is about one TCR beta chain. Definite or probable Susac syndrome was diagnosed using recently defined diagnostic criteria. Reverse transcription of roughly 0.45 to 1 ug RNA was performed with random hexamers. TCRdb fed the immunoSEQ multiplex PCR reads into MiXCR, producing one record per CDR3 protein. Among around 81,000 distinct CDR3 sequences listed, 94% were seen once. The data were taken from a study of CD8 T cells in Susac syndrome. V gave up 3 bases and J gave up 0 bases, with 10 bases separating them. CDR1 SGDLS and CDR2 YYNGEE come from the germline V gene. CDR3 length: 15 residues.

This clonotype originated in a human donor with Susac syndrome. This rearrangement joins TRBV9 to TRBJ1-5; tentative D call: TRBD1 (5 bases). The specimen sequenced was CD8+ T cells from PBMCs. In nucleotides, the CDR3 is TGTGCCAGCAGCGACGGGGGTTATAGCAATCAGCCCCAGCATTTT. This translates into CASSDGGYSNQPQHF.